This is a list of T cell receptor beta chains from one sample in a study of blood T cell repertoires in COVID-19. This table comes from immunoSEQ multiplex PCR, and its TCRdb copy is limited to in-frame clones, with some not included. The profile shows fewer than 200,000 clones, around three quarters of them singletons. The sample consisted of peripheral blood. The receptors come from a man aged 55-75 years with acute or convalescent COVID-19. CDR3s include the opening cysteine and the closing phenylalanine or tryptophan. A D gene is named only where the DNA matches it firmly. For some rows the clone size is stated as once, few or many, or as a class when expanded; others skip it.

TRBV11-2	few	TRBD1	TRBJ1-5	TGTGCCAGCAGCTCCGGGACAGGGAATCAGCCCCAGCATTTT	CASSSGTGNQPQHF
TRBV5-6	-	TRBD1	TRBJ1-1	TGTGCCAGCAGCTACTACAGGGGGCCACGCAAAAGCACTGAAGCTTTCTTT	CASSYYRGPRKSTEAFF
TRBV7-2	many	-	TRBJ1-2	TGTGCCAGCAGGTTTCTACCAGGGGAGAAGGGCACCTTC	CASRFLPGEKGTF
TRBV10-2	-	TRBD1	TRBJ2-1	TGCGCCAGCACCGGCGAGGGGGCTGACTACAATGAGCAGTTCTTC	CASTGEGADYNEQFF
TRBV25-1	-	-	TRBJ2-3	TGTGCCAGCAGACAGGCTAGCACAGATACGCAGTATTTT	CASRQASTDTQYF
TRBV5-6	-	-	TRBJ2-3	TGTGCCAGCAGCTTGGGACAGCACACAGATACGCAGTATTTT	CASSLGQHTDTQYF
TRBV28	once	-	TRBJ2-7	TGTGCCAGCAGTCCGGACTCTATTATCTACGAGCAGTACTTC	CASSPDSIIYEQYF
TRBV19	-	-	TRBJ1-1	TGTGCCAGTAGTATAGGTGTTTACGGCACTGAAGCTTTCTTT	CASSIGVYGTEAFF
TRBV7-9	-	-	TRBJ2-2	TGTGCCAGCAGCTTCCCGGCGACTAGAACCGGGGAGCTGTTTTTT	CASSFPATRTGELFF
TRBV30	once	-	TRBJ1-1	TGTGCCTGGACGCGGGCAGGAAACACTGAAGCTTTCTTT	CAWTRAGNTEAFF
TRBV5-1	-	TRBD1	TRBJ1-2	TGCGCCAGCAGCCTCTGGACAGGGGAATATGGCTACACCTTC	CASSLWTGEYGYTF
TRBV15	few	-	TRBJ2-4	TGTGCCACCAGCAGAGATTTCGGTACAGGTGGTCCCAAAAACATTCAGTACTTC	CATSRDFGTGGPKNIQYF
TRBV7-8	-	TRBD2	TRBJ2-3	TGTGCCAGCAGGCCGGGACTAGCGCCTTTCACAGATACGCAGTATTTT	CASRPGLAPFTDTQYF
TRBV7-6	-	-	TRBJ1-2	TGTGCCAGCAGCCGCACAGGGCCCTACACCTTC	CASSRTGPYTF
TRBV7-8	-	-	TRBJ1-1	TGTGCCAGCAGCCCACGACAGGCGATAAACACTGAAGCTTTCTTT	CASSPRQAINTEAFF
TRBV11-2	-	TRBD1	TRBJ1-2	TGTGCCAGCAGCTATAGGGGACAGATCTACACCTTC	CASSYRGQIYTF
TRBV15	-	-	TRBJ2-7	TGTGCCACCAGCAGAGGTACCTCAGGGGAAGAGCAGTACTTC	CATSRGTSGEEQYF
TRBV7-6	-	-	TRBJ1-1	TGTGCCAGCAGCCCGGCCTTAGCGGTGAACACTGAAGCTTTCTTT	CASSPALAVNTEAFF
TRBV9	-	TRBD1	TRBJ1-1	TGTGCCAGCAGCCGATTTCCGGGACAGGGGAACACTGAAGCTTTCTTT	CASSRFPGQGNTEAFF
TRBV15	-	-	TRBJ2-3	TGTGCCACCAGCAGTGACTCCCTCGGGGGGCAGGTCACAGATACGCAGTATTTT	CATSSDSLGGQVTDTQYF
TRBV9	-	-	TRBJ1-6	TGTGCCAGCAGCGTAGCGGCGTTTGGGGCGGCTAATTCACCCCTCCACTTT	CASSVAAFGAANSPLHF
TRBV9	few	-	TRBJ1-6	TGTGCCAGCAGCGTTGACCTCCGGGATAATTCACCCCTCCACTTT	CASSVDLRDNSPLHF
TRBV5-1	-	TRBD1	TRBJ1-6	TGCGCCAGCAGCTGGGACAGGGATTCACCCCTCCACTTT	CASSWDRDSPLHF
TRBV12-5	-	-	TRBJ2-1	TGTGCTAGTGGTTTGTCAGCGACAGCCGCTTACAATGAGCAGTTCTTC	CASGLSATAAYNEQFF
TRBV4-3	-	-	TRBJ1-1	TGCGCCAGCAGCCAAGTACAGGGGAACACTGAAGCTTTCTTT	CASSQVQGNTEAFF